What follows describes a single T cell receptor (beta chain). Original handling: Reference gene primer amplification in the assay estimated nucleated cell counts. Using immunoSEQ multiplex PCR, the repertoire was profiled, and TCRdb retains in-frame clones only, with some absent. That table supplies the V and J calls and clone size; D and trimming were determined from the DNA. This sample carries tens of thousands of clones, around 82% of them seen once, and the ten largest clones take roughly 20%. This sample is part of a study of blood T cell repertoires in COVID-19. Across the whole study: The United States, Italy and Spain were the sources of the acute and convalescent COVID-19 samples.

This CDR3 spans 14 amino acids. The germline V gene encodes CDR1 SGDLS and CDR2 YYNGEE. The V segment lost 0 bases and the J segment 5 bases; nucleotides outside the gene matches: 4. The TCR comes from a man aged 80 or over with active or convalescent COVID-19. The sequencing sample was made of peripheral blood. The chain has TRBV9 and TRBJ1-2; 7 nucleotides align to TRBD1. The DNA for the CDR3 is TGTGCCAGCAGCGTAGACAGGGGTTTTTATGGCTACACCTTC. Translation gives CASSVDRGFYGYTF.